The 20 T cell receptor beta chains listed next were all sequenced from one sample in a study of blood T cell repertoires in COVID-19. Only in-frame clones appear in the TCRdb table, and some are missing; sequencing was by immunoSEQ multiplex PCR. The data show fewer than 150,000 clones, with 60% to 85% seen just once and over 2% held by the top ten. Sequencing used peripheral blood. The receptors derive from a man between 65 and 79 years old with acute or convalescent COVID-19.

The genes are TRBV9 and TRBJ1-2; no clear D gene. V was cut by 4 bases and J by 5 bases, with 24 bases left in between. CDR3 length: 17 amino acids. The V gene's germline CDR1 is SGDLS and CDR2 YYNGEE. The CDR3 DNA follows: TGTGCCAGCAGCCCCTCTGGTGGAGGCGCGGGGAATTATGGCTACACCTTC. It is translated as CASSPSGGGAGNYGYTF.

The chain carries TRBV27 and TRBJ2-1, with D possibly TRBD2 on 6 matching bases. With 2 bases removed from V and 3 bases from J, the gap between germline ends came to 17 bases. Looked up from germline, CDR1 is MNHEY and CDR2 is SMNVEV (reference sequence). The length of the CDR3 is 17 residues. CDR3 DNA sequence: TGTGCCAGCAGTTTAAGGTCTGGAGGGAGATTCTACAATGAGCAGTTCTTC. Translation gives CASSLRSGGRFYNEQFF.

V is TRBV14 and J is TRBJ2-4; 15 bases map to TRBD2. J gave up 3 bases and V 5 bases, and 8 bases lay outside the gene matches. Germline assignment: CDR1 SGHDN and CDR2 FVKESK. This CDR3 region has 18 residues. The CDR3 loop reads CASSSGLAGGRGKNIQYF. The CDR3 coding sequence is TGTGCCAGCAGCTCCGGACTAGCGGGGGGGCGAGGCAAAAACATTCAGTACTTC.

The genes are TRBV5-6 and TRBJ1-2, with D possibly TRBD1 on 5 matching bases. Trimming shortened V by 0 bases and J by 3 bases, and 6 bases separated the two germline ends. This CDR3 is 13 amino acids long. The germline gives CDR1 SGHDT, CDR2 YYEEEE. CDR3 loop: CASSLARDYGYTF. The CDR3 bases are TGTGCCAGCAGCTTGGCCAGGGACTATGGCTACACCTTC.

This chain joins TRBV19 and TRBJ1-1; possibly TRBD1 for D (6 bases). This CDR3 region has 13 residues. V dropped 8 bases and J dropped 2 bases, with 12 bases sitting between them. Germline loops: CDR1 LNHDA, CDR2 SQIVND (reference sequence). CDR3 nucleotides: TGTGCCAGTTCAGGGGTCCGAAACACTGAAGCTTTCTTT. Protein sequence: CASSGVRNTEAFF.

The gene calls are TRBV18 and TRBJ1-5, with TRBD1 matching 8 bases. CDR1 is KGHSH, CDR2 LQKENI, per germline. This CDR3 is built from 16 residues. Losses at the gene ends were 3 bases for V and 0 bases for J; bases not matched to a gene: 4. CDR3 sequence: CASSPGTGYSNQPQHF. CDR3 nucleotides: TGTGCCAGCTCACCCGGGACAGGCTATAGCAATCAGCCCCAGCATTTT.

The V gene is TRBV30, the J gene TRBJ1-6, with D unclear. The CDR3 totals 12 residues. V lost 1 base to trimming and J lost 11 bases, with 9 bases between them. Germline CDR1 is GTSNPN and CDR2 is SVGIG (reference sequence). CDR3 in DNA: TGTGCCTGGAGTGAGGGAGCACCACCCCTCCACTTT. It is translated as CAWSEGAPPLHF.

The rearrangement links TRBV7-2 to TRBJ2-7; 10 bases align to TRBD1. V was pared by 3 bases and J by 2 bases, with 4 bases of the junction left unmatched. The CDR3 runs to 15 residues. The germline V gene has CDR1 SGHTA and CDR2 FQGNSA. The CDR3 is CASSLTGGFPYEQYF. In nucleotides, the CDR3 is TGTGCCAGCAGCTTGACAGGGGGCTTCCCCTACGAGCAGTACTTC.

The chain combines TRBV4-1 with TRBJ1-5; 8 bases are a match to TRBD1. The germline CDR1 and CDR2 sequences are MGHRA and YSYEKL. The ends lost 1 base at V and 7 bases at J; junction bases unmatched: 6. The CDR3 consists of 15 residues. CDR3 sequence reads: CASSQGTGTGQPQHF. The CDR3, as DNA: TGCGCCAGCAGCCAAGGGACCGGGACAGGACAGCCCCAGCATTTT.

The V gene is TRBV4-3, the J gene TRBJ1-3, with D perhaps matching TRBD1 (5 bases). V was shortened by 0 bases and J by 3 bases, with 9 bases between the two germline ends. The germline CDR1 and CDR2 sequences are LGHNA and YSLEER. The CDR3 spans 15 residues. CDR3: CASSQDRGGGNTIYF. CDR3 bases: TGCGCCAGCAGCCAAGATCGCGGGGGTGGAAACACCATATATTTT.

This chain links TRBV5-1 with TRBJ2-1; possible D gene TRBD2, 6 bases. This CDR3 has 15 residues. Trimming shortened V by 4 bases and J by 8 bases, and 19 bases separated the two germline ends. Germline CDR1 is SGHRS and CDR2 is YFSETQ. The CDR3 nucleotides are TGCGCCAGCAGCACCGGGACTTATGGGGCGGATGAGCAGTTCTTC. This codes for CASSTGTYGADEQFF.

The chain combines TRBV6-1 with TRBJ2-3, with TRBD1 identical over 11 bases. The CDR3 has 15 residues. Trimming at V came to 3 bases and at J to 2 bases, leaving 1 base not matched to a gene. Per germline, CDR1 MNHNS and CDR2 SASEGT. The CDR3 nucleotides read TGTGCCAGCAGTGAGGGACAGGGGGTCACAGATACGCAGTATTTT. As protein: CASSEGQGVTDTQYF.

The chain employs TRBV11-2 and TRBJ1-6; D not resolved. Trimming stripped 1 base from V and 0 bases from J, with 4 bases between. Germline CDR1 reads SGHAT; CDR2 reads FQNNGV. The CDR3 extends over 15 amino acids. The CDR3, as DNA: TGTGCCAGCAGCTTAGCGAGCTCCTATAATTCACCCCTCCACTTT. Amino acid sequence: CASSLASSYNSPLHF.

The chain has TRBV15 and TRBJ2-7; TRBD2 might be the D (6 bases). Germline loops: CDR1 LNHNV, CDR2 YYDKDF (reference sequence). The CDR3 sequence is 15 residues long. Trimming took off 1 base at V and 1 base at J, with 11 bases between the two ends. CDR3 loop: CATSRAGRKSYEQYF. The DNA of the CDR3 is TGTGCCACCAGCAGAGCGGGGAGGAAATCCTACGAGCAGTACTTC.

This clone was seen a few times. The chain links TRBV11-3 to TRBJ2-1; D is ambiguous. V lost 0 bases and J lost 3, with 6 bases in between. Germline lookup yields CDR1 SGHNT and CDR2 YENEEA. This CDR3 region has 14 residues. In nucleotides, the CDR3 is TGTGCCAGCAGCTTAGAGGCAGGCTACAATGAGCAGTTCTTC. Translated: CASSLEAGYNEQFF.

The V gene is TRBV9, the J gene TRBJ2-3; no definite D call. Germline V gives CDR1 SGDLS, CDR2 YYNGEE. The CDR3 consists of 14 residues. V lost 0 bases, J lost 4 bases, and 9 bases lay in between. In DNA, the CDR3 is TGTGCCAGCAGCGTAGCCGCTATCGCAGATACGCAGTATTTT. Translating it yields CASSVAAIADTQYF.

The chain uses TRBV5-5 and TRBJ1-5; unclear D gene. V was pared by 4 bases and J by 6 bases, with 11 bases between. The CDR3 loop spans 13 amino acids. Germline V lookup: CDR1 SGHKS, CDR2 YYEKEE (reference sequence). This CDR3 reads CASSAEVGQPQHF. The CDR3 DNA reads TGTGCCAGCAGCGCGGAGGTGGGTCAGCCCCAGCATTTT.

The chain uses TRBV2 and TRBJ2-7; D remains unclear. Between the trimmed V and J ends, which lost 5 bases and 12 bases, there was a span of 11 bases. The CDR3 spans 10 residues. The germline V gene has CDR1 SNHLY and CDR2 FYNNEI. In nucleotides, the CDR3 is TGTGCCAGCAGTATCTCCAGTATGTACTTC. Protein sequence: CASSISSMYF.

The chain has TRBV11-3 and TRBJ2-1; TRBD1 matches at 8 bases. Germline assignment: CDR1 SGHNT and CDR2 YENEEA. The CDR3 runs to 15 residues. V dropped 5 bases and J dropped 5; count of bases not matched to a gene: 8. The CDR3 DNA sequence: TGTGCCAGCAGCGTACAGGGGGTTCTAAACAATGAGCAGTTCTTC. Translated, it gives CASSVQGVLNNEQFF.

The chain is built from TRBV3-1 (or the pseudogene TRBV3-2) and TRBJ2-7; TRBD2 matches 7 bases. Per germline, CDR1 LGHDT and CDR2 YNNKEL (reference sequence). The CDR3 runs 11 residues. V was pared by 3 bases and J by 7 bases, with 0 bases of the junction left unmatched. The CDR3 DNA reads TGTGCCAGCAGCCAGGGGGGGGAGCAGTACTTC. It specifies CASSQGGEQYF.